Presented here are 8 T cell receptor beta chains from one specimen sequenced in a study of CD8+ T cells in alopecia areata. Treatment defined: oral pan-JAK inhibitor, 5-10 mg twice daily. cDNA reverse transcribed from extracted RNA served as the sequencing template. Generated by immunoSEQ multiplex PCR, the TCRdb table keeps only in-frame clones and is missing some. This table holds 150,000 to 250,000 clones, 60% found once. Sample: CD4+ T cells sorted from blood, taken at week 4, from a patient treated with tofacitinib. The origin of the receptors is a human donor with alopecia areata.

The chain couples TRBV18 to TRBJ2-1; 10 bases are a match to TRBD2. CDR1 and CDR2 from the germline V gene are KGHSH and LQKENI. CDR3 length: 15 amino acids. The V and J ends lost 2 bases and 9 bases, in that order; junction bases with no gene match: 7. CDR3 in DNA: TGTGCCAGCTCACCAGCCGGGACTAGCGTAGGTGAGCAGTTCTTC. Its translation: CASSPAGTSVGEQFF.

This chain joins TRBV5-5 and TRBJ2-5; TRBD1 might be the D (7 bases). Trimming pared 0 bases from V and 4 bases from J, leaving 13 bases between. In germline, CDR1 is SGHKS, CDR2 YYEKEE (reference sequence). This CDR3 region has 15 residues. CDR3 nucleotide sequence: TGTGCCAGCAGCTTGGCAGGGGGGCGAGGAGAGACCCAGTACTTC. This codes for CASSLAGGRGETQYF.

The rearrangement uses TRBV4-1 and TRBJ2-3; D is ambiguous. Looked up from germline, CDR1 is MGHRA and CDR2 is YSYEKL. The CDR3 contains 13 residues. Deletions cut 0 bases from V and 5 bases from J, with 6 bases between. In nucleotides, the CDR3 is TGCGCCAGCAGCCAAGAAGGCGGAGATACGCAGTATTTT. Translated, it gives CASSQEGGDTQYF.

The chain carries TRBV20-1 and TRBJ1-1; no firm D call. Germline CDR1 and CDR2: DFQATT and SNEGSKA (reference sequence). The CDR3 contains 11 residues. Trimming removed 6 bases from V and 8 bases from J, with 13 bases in between. The CDR3 is CSARRRLEAFF. DNA of the CDR3: TGCAGTGCCAGGCGCCGCTTGGAAGCTTTCTTT.

The chain is built from TRBV28 and TRBJ2-2, with 8 bases matching TRBD1. Germline V gives CDR1 MDHEN, CDR2 SYDVKM. The CDR3 is made up of 17 amino acids. V dropped 6 bases and J dropped 1; count of bases not matched to a gene: 10. The CDR3 DNA follows: TGTGCCAGCAGCCCCCCCCCGGGACAGGAGAACACCGGGGAGCTGTTTTTT. This encodes CASSPPPGQENTGELFF.

CDR3 amino acids: CASSATGWESYEQYF. The CDR3 nucleotides read TGTGCCAGCAGCGCCACAGGGTGGGAGTCCTACGAGCAGTACTTC. This chain joins TRBV7-2 and TRBJ2-7; tentatively, D is TRBD1 (6 bases). Per the germline V gene, CDR1 is SGHTA and CDR2 is FQGNSA. The CDR3 is made up of 15 amino acids. Trimming took 5 bases from V and 1 from J, leaving 15 bases between them. The whole variable domain, filled in from reference TRBV7-2 and TRBJ2-7, reads GAGVSQSPSNKVTEKGKDVELRCDPISGHTALYWYRQSLGQGLEFLIYFQGNSAPDKSGLPSDRFSAERTGGSVSTLTIQRTQQEDSAVYLCASSATGWESYEQYFGPGTRLTVT.

The CDR3 region is CASSGGTSWYEQFF. CDR3 nucleotide sequence: TGTGCCAGCAGCGGTGGGACTAGCTGGTATGAGCAGTTCTTC. The chain has TRBV7-8 and TRBJ2-1, with 9 nucleotides matching TRBD2. J lost 8 bases, V lost 5 bases, and 7 bases had no gene match. The CDR3 has 14 residues. In germline, CDR1 is SGHVS, CDR2 FQNEAQ.

The rearrangement links TRBV7-2 to TRBJ2-1; 9 nucleotides line up with TRBD1. From germline, CDR1 is SGHTA and CDR2 FQGNSA. Losses at the gene ends were 6 bases for V and 7 bases for J; bases not matched to a gene: 10. This CDR3 has 15 amino acids. The CDR3 reads CASSIQGAPGNEQFF. In DNA, the CDR3 is TGTGCCAGCAGTATACAGGGGGCGCCTGGGAATGAGCAGTTCTTC. The whole variable domain, filled in from reference TRBV7-2 and TRBJ2-1, reads GAGVSQSPSNKVTEKGKDVELRCDPISGHTALYWYRQSLGQGLEFLIYFQGNSAPDKSGLPSDRFSAERTGGSVSTLTIQRTQQEDSAVYLCASSIQGAPGNEQFFGPGTRLTVL.